Sequencing of this TCR beta chain was carried out in a study of neoadjuvant anti-PD-1 for oral cavity cancer. Study-wide context: Before surgery, most patients got three to four biweekly 3 mg/kg nivolumab doses. Patients without progression received a fourth nivolumab dose around day 43, then surgical resection on days 50-56.

Time point reported: after neoadjuvant nivolumab, at surgical resection. The CDR3 runs 15 residues. CDR1 is MDHEN, CDR2 SYDVKM, per germline. V was clipped by 6 bases and J by 5 bases; unmatched bases: 9. Study-wide points: TCR analyses covered only a few patients per response group.

Survey sequencing of tumors mostly used 4.5 to 5 ug DNA, two replicates. Measured with immunoSEQ multiplex PCR; TCRdb has only the in-frame clones, and not every one. Found here are 14,000 to 15,000 clones, about 37% of them singletons; the top ten hold roughly two fifths. Note on this clone: Its antigen remains unidentified.

This sequence originates from a person aged 40 to 85 with oral cavity squamous cell carcinoma. Sequenced material: tumor tissue, taken after nivolumab (anti-PD-1) treatment. The V and J genes are TRBV28 and TRBJ2-1, with TRBD1 matching 8 bases. The CDR3 region has the DNA TGTGCCAGCAGCCTTATCGGACAGGGACACAATGAGCAGTTCTTC. Translated, it gives CASSLIGQGHNEQFF.